The 9 T cell receptor beta chains below were found in one sample sequenced in a study of T-cell memory formation after mild COVID-19. TCRdb analysed the 5' RACE reads with MiXCR anew, one entry per CDR3 protein. The sample has about 270,000 distinct CDR3 sequences, 16% seen once. Sequenced sample: PBMCs or a T cell subset sorted from them (not recorded which). The receptors stem from a man aged 18 to 30 who had mild COVID-19 (a few samples of this study predate the infection). Cell type and time point are not known.

The CDR3 nucleotides read TGCGCCAGCAGCCAAGATGGGACTAGCGGGGGGAATACGCAGTATTTT. Protein sequence: CASSQDGTSGGNTQYF. V and J are TRBV4-3 and TRBJ2-3; 15 bases line up with TRBD2. Trimming took 0 bases from V and 7 from J; bases not matched to a gene: 2. This CDR3 has 16 amino acids. Per germline, CDR1 LGHNA and CDR2 YSLEER.

This clonotype appeared a few times. The genes are TRBV6-2 or TRBV6-3 and TRBJ2-5, with 7 positions matching TRBD1. The CDR3 is 15 amino acids. With V trimmed by 4 bases and J by 1 base, 6 bases remained unmatched. The germline gives CDR1 MNHEY, CDR2 SVGEGT. CDR3 DNA: TGTGCCAGCAGTTCCTCCAGGACAGGCCAAGAGACCCAGTACTTC. Translation: CASSSSRTGQETQYF.

This chain joins TRBV6-2 or TRBV6-3 and TRBJ1-1; weak D call: TRBD1 (5 bases). The CDR3 length is 16 residues. The V and J ends lost 7 bases and 3 bases respectively, with 21 bases between them. CDR1 and CDR2 from the germline V gene are MNHEY and SVGEGT. This CDR3 reads CASTPAGGTRDTEAFF. The CDR3 nucleotides read TGTGCCAGCACGCCGGCGGGGGGAACCAGGGACACTGAAGCTTTCTTT.

V and J are TRBV24-1 and TRBJ1-1; the D is unclear. V lost 3 bases, J lost 8 bases, and 6 bases lay in between. Germline V CDR1 and CDR2: KGHDR, SFDVKD. The CDR3 totals 11 residues. CDR3 coding DNA: TGTGCCACCAGTGATGGAGTGGAAGCTTTCTTT. Translating gives CATSDGVEAFF.

J is TRBJ1-1 and V is TRBV20-1; possible D gene TRBD1, 5 bases. The CDR3 is 14 amino acids. Germline CDR1 is DFQATT and CDR2 is SNEGSKA (reference sequence). Trimming took 5 bases from V and 0 from J, leaving 13 bases between them. The DNA of the CDR3 is TGCAGTGCTGAGCCGGGGGGGATGAACACTGAAGCTTTCTTT. This sequence encodes CSAEPGGMNTEAFF.

CDR3 in DNA: TGTGCCAGCAGTGAAATGAGGTACGAGCAGTACGTC. Its translation is CASSEMRYEQYV. The V gene is TRBV6-1, the J gene TRBJ2-7; D remains unclear. The CDR3 loop spans 12 amino acids. Looked up from germline, CDR1 is MNHNS and CDR2 is SASEGT. The germline V and J ends were trimmed by 2 bases and 4 bases, with 6 bases remaining between them.

This clonotype was seen a handful of times. This chain joins TRBV10-3 and TRBJ1-6; 9 positions match TRBD1. V gave up 4 bases and J gave up 7 bases; unmatched junction bases: 14. The CDR3 consists of 18 residues. CDR1 and CDR2 from the germline V gene are ENHRY and SYGVKD. The CDR3 is CAISGPGQGSGVNSPLHF. In nucleotides, the CDR3 is TGTGCCATCAGTGGCCCGGGACAGGGCTCGGGGGTAAATTCACCCCTCCACTTT.

The CDR3 DNA reads TGCGCCAGCAGCCAAGATGGGCACACCCGCCAGCCCCAGCATTTT. This sequence encodes CASSQDGHTRQPQHF. The V call is TRBV4-3, the J call TRBJ1-5, with D unresolved. Germline V gene lookup returns CDR1 LGHNA and CDR2 YSLEER. V lost 0 bases and J lost 7, with 13 bases in between. The CDR3 runs 15 residues.

In this sample, this clonotype turned up many times. CDR3 loop: CASSLAGMETQYF. The CDR3 DNA follows: TGTGCCAGCAGCTTAGCGGGTATGGAGACCCAGTACTTC. V gene TRBV7-2 combines with J gene TRBJ2-5; no clear D. This CDR3 has 13 amino acids. Germline V gene lookup returns CDR1 SGHTA and CDR2 FQGNSA. V lost 0 bases to trimming and J lost 5 bases, with 7 bases between them.